Shown below are 25 T cell receptor beta chains from a single sample sequenced in a study of beta chain features in type 1 diabetes. These receptors' antigens are unknown. Reverse transcription of all isolated RNA meant that expressed TCRB transcripts were sequenced. Some clones are missing from TCRdb's copy, which holds only in-frame ones; the method was immunoSEQ multiplex PCR. The sample consists of around 280,000 clones, approximately 16% of them appearing once. Findings of the study overall: TCRB CDR3s were moderately but significantly shorter in Type 1 diabetes patients in all four CD4+ subsets.

Sequenced: naive CD4+ T cells from blood. The source of these receptors is a young man with type 1 diabetes.

This clone turned up a few times. The CDR3 loop reads CASSLQYRGELFF. CDR3 nucleotide sequence: TGTGCCAGCAGCTTACAATATCGCGGGGAGCTGTTTTTT. The chain recombines TRBV25-1 with TRBJ2-2; unclear D gene. This CDR3 contains 13 residues. V shed 6 bases and J shed 7 bases, with 12 bases lying between them. Germline V gives CDR1 MGHDK, CDR2 SYGVNS. The variable domain in full, with the rest retrieved from reference TRBV25-1 and TRBJ2-2, is EADIYQTPRYLVIGTGKKITLECSQTMGHDKMYWYQQDPGMELHLIHYSYGVNSTEKGDLSSESTVSRIRTEHFPLTLESARPSHTSQYLCASSLQYRGELFFGEGSRLTVL.

This clone was found a few times. This chain uses TRBV7-2 with TRBJ2-5, with D possibly TRBD2 on 5 matching bases. V lost 0 bases, J lost 11 bases, and 16 bases lay in between. CDR3 size: 14 residues. The germline CDR1 and CDR2 sequences are SGHTA and FQGNSA. In DNA form, the CDR3 reads TGTGCCAGCAGCTTAGCCTCCACTTTCGGGGAGCAGTACTTC. Its protein is CASSLASTFGEQYF.

V gene TRBV5-6 combines with J gene TRBJ2-4, with 8 bases lining up with TRBD2. Germline V CDR1 and CDR2: SGHDT, YYEEEE. The CDR3 is 14 amino acids. The V segment lost 3 bases and the J segment 6 bases; nucleotides outside the gene matches: 5. The CDR3 protein is CASSSGLAGNIQYF. The CDR3 bases are TGTGCCAGCAGCTCAGGACTAGCCGGAAACATTCAGTACTTC.

This clone has just a few counts. This sequence joins TRBV2 and TRBJ2-3; 8 nucleotides match TRBD2. V lost 3 bases, J lost 3 bases, and 2 bases stayed unmatched. This CDR3 contains 14 residues. In germline, CDR1 is SNHLY, CDR2 FYNNEI. The CDR3 DNA follows: TGTGCCAGCAGTGAGCTAGCGGGTACAGATACGCAGTATTTT. Residues: CASSELAGTDTQYF.

The chain is built from TRBV28 and TRBJ2-1, with 7 bases matching TRBD2. This CDR3 is built from 14 residues. V was clipped by 8 bases and J by 4 bases; unmatched bases: 8. Germline CDR1 and CDR2: MDHEN and SYDVKM. CDR3 amino acids: CASAGGLKYNEQFF. CDR3 coding DNA: TGTGCCAGCGCCGGGGGACTAAAATACAATGAGCAGTTCTTC.

The chain couples TRBV30 to TRBJ2-3, with TRBD1 as a possible D gene (5 bases). In germline, CDR1 is GTSNPN, CDR2 SVGIG (reference sequence). The germline V and J ends were trimmed by 4 bases and 6 bases, with 8 bases remaining between them. The CDR3 covers 11 residues. Here the CDR3 reads CAWTSGDTQYF. As DNA, the CDR3 is TGTGCCTGGACGTCAGGGGATACGCAGTATTTT.

This clone was detected a few times. The chain combines TRBV7-9 with TRBJ2-5, with 10 positions matching TRBD2. The CDR3 loop spans 16 amino acids. Germline assignment: CDR1 SEHNR and CDR2 FQNEAQ (reference sequence). Unmatched junction bases numbered 6, after V lost 1 base and J lost 4 bases. CDR3 region: CASSLGAGGPGETQYF. CDR3 DNA sequence: TGTGCCAGCAGCTTAGGAGCGGGAGGGCCGGGAGAGACCCAGTACTTC.

The V call is TRBV30, the J call TRBJ2-5; 7 nucleotides align to TRBD2. Germline assignment: CDR1 GTSNPN and CDR2 SVGIG (reference sequence). The junction had 15 bases not matched to a gene; V was cut back by 6 bases and J by 5 bases. The CDR3 length is 15 residues. The CDR3 region is CACISREAAAETQYF. As DNA, the CDR3 is TGTGCCTGCATATCCCGGGAGGCAGCGGCCGAGACCCAGTACTTC. Full variable domain (rest looked up from reference TRBV30 and TRBJ2-5): SQTIHQWPATLVQPVGSPLSLECTVEGTSNPNLYWYRQAAGRGLQLLFYSVGIGQISSEVPQNLSASRPQDRQFILSSKKLLLSDSGFYLCACISREAAAETQYFGPGTRLLVL.

The rearrangement uses TRBV9 and TRBJ2-3; the D gene is possibly TRBD1 (6 bases). CDR1 SGDLS and CDR2 YYNGEE come from the germline V gene. Trimming cost V 1 base and J 4 bases, with 7 bases left between them. This CDR3 has 13 amino acids. The CDR3 nucleotides are TGTGCCAGCAGCGTATCAGGGGCAGATACGCAGTATTTT. Its translation is CASSVSGADTQYF.

This chain connects TRBV12-5 to TRBJ2-1, with 8 bases lining up with TRBD2. With V trimmed by 0 bases and J by 2 bases, 9 bases remained unmatched. The germline CDR1 and CDR2 sequences are LGHNT and FRNRAP. The CDR3 consists of 18 residues. The CDR3 reads CASGLVQGVAGTYNEQFF. For the CDR3, the DNA is TGTGCTAGTGGTTTGGTACAGGGAGTAGCGGGAACCTACAATGAGCAGTTCTTC.

This clone was seen a handful of times. The rearrangement uses TRBV5-4 and TRBJ2-3, with 11 positions matching TRBD2. CDR3 length: 16 residues. Germline V gives CDR1 SGHNT, CDR2 YYREEE (reference sequence). With 1 base clipped from V and 6 bases from J, the junction kept 7 bases outside the gene matches. The DNA of the CDR3 is TGTGCCAGCAGCTTGTCACTAGCGGGGGACTGGGATACGCAGTATTTT. Its translation: CASSLSLAGDWDTQYF.

This clone was found a few times. This chain uses TRBV18 with TRBJ1-4; 8 bases match TRBD1. Germline V gene data show CDR1 as KGHSH and CDR2 as LQKENI. V lost 2 bases and J lost 0; bases outside the gene matches: 2. The CDR3 has 16 residues. The chain's CDR3 is CASSPWDRSTNEKLFF. The CDR3 DNA sequence: TGTGCCAGCTCACCATGGGACAGGTCAACTAATGAAAAACTGTTTTTT.

The table lists this clone with a few counts. V and J are TRBV28 and TRBJ1-2; D is ambiguous. The germline CDR1 and CDR2 sequences are MDHEN and SYDVKM. The CDR3 contains 15 residues. Trimming took off 4 bases at V and 4 bases at J, with 16 bases between the two ends. The CDR3 spells CASSSPSEGGYGYTF. CDR3 nucleotide sequence: TGTGCCAGCAGTTCCCCGTCGGAGGGCGGCTATGGCTACACCTTC.

This clone turned up a few times. The J gene is TRBJ2-2, the V gene TRBV15, with unresolved D. Germline assignment: CDR1 LNHNV and CDR2 YYDKDF (reference sequence). The CDR3 runs to 12 residues. V lost 1 base and J lost 8, with 5 bases in between. The CDR3 is CATSRGRGELFF. In DNA form, the CDR3 reads TGTGCCACCAGCAGAGGTAGAGGGGAGCTGTTTTTT.

The chain recombines TRBV7-2 with TRBJ1-6, with 12 bases identical to TRBD1. CDR1 is SGHTA and CDR2 is FQGNSA in the germline V gene. The V segment lost 6 bases and the J segment 11 bases; nucleotides outside the gene matches: 8. CDR3 length equals 15 residues. The CDR3 DNA sequence: TGTGCCAGCAGACGAACCGGGACAGGGGGCACACCCCTCCACTTT. Translation gives CASRRTGTGGTPLHF.

This clone showed up just a few times. The CDR3, as DNA: TGTGCCAGTACCAGGGGGATTCCATCCTACGAGCAGTACTTC. It encodes CASTRGIPSYEQYF. The rearrangement links TRBV11-2 to TRBJ2-7; 7 nucleotides match TRBD1. The V gene's germline CDR1 is SGHAT and CDR2 FQNNGV. This CDR3 spans 14 amino acids. With 9 bases clipped from V and 1 base from J, the junction kept 9 bases outside the gene matches.

This clone appeared a single time. The rearrangement links TRBV5-1 to TRBJ1-3; tentatively, D is TRBD1 (5 bases). The CDR3 contains 17 residues. Looked up from germline, CDR1 is SGHRS and CDR2 is YFSETQ. Trimming left V 2 bases short and J 0 bases short, with 15 bases between. For the CDR3, the DNA is TGCGCCAGCAGCTTCAGTCCCAGGGCAATCTCTGGAAACACCATATATTTT. Its translation is CASSFSPRAISGNTIYF. Variable domain in full (rest from reference TRBV5-1 and TRBJ1-3): KAGVTQTPRYLIKTRGQQVTLSCSPISGHRSVSWYQQTPGQGLQFLFEYFSETQRNKGNFPGRFSGRQFSNSRSEMNVSTLELGDSALYLCASSFSPRAISGNTIYFGEGSWLTVV.

The chain combines TRBV5-1 with TRBJ2-5, with 10 bases fitting TRBD1. Trimming at V came to 5 bases and at J to 3 bases, leaving 7 bases not matched to a gene. Germline CDR1 is SGHRS and CDR2 is YFSETQ. The CDR3 totals 15 residues. The CDR3 here is CASSRSGTGEETQYF. CDR3 nucleotide sequence: TGCGCCAGCAGTCGATCCGGGACAGGGGAAGAGACCCAGTACTTC.

This clone was picked up a small number of times. The V call is TRBV27, the J call TRBJ2-7; possible D gene TRBD1, 5 bases. This CDR3 region has 14 residues. Germline V CDR1 and CDR2: MNHEY, SMNVEV (reference sequence). Trimming pared 3 bases from V and 5 bases from J, leaving 14 bases between. The CDR3 DNA is TGTGCCAGCAGTTTGCTGCAGGGATGGAACGAGCAGTACTTC. Translation gives CASSLLQGWNEQYF.

The CDR3 DNA sequence: TGCAGCGCCCGACGGACTAGCGGGATCCTCAATGAGCAGTTCTTC. Amino acids: CSARRTSGILNEQFF. The chain links TRBV29-1 to TRBJ2-1; 12 bases are shared with TRBD2. CDR1 and CDR2 from the germline V gene are SQVTM and ANQGSEA. The length of the CDR3 is 15 residues. The V and J ends lost 7 bases and 6 bases, in that order; junction bases with no gene match: 10.

The genes are TRBV20-1 and TRBJ2-4, with TRBD1 matching over 7 bases. Germline lookup yields CDR1 DFQATT and CDR2 SNEGSKA (reference sequence). J was trimmed by 10 bases and V by 5 bases; bases with no gene match: 2. The CDR3 totals 10 residues. The CDR3 sequence is CSALQGIQYF. The CDR3 DNA sequence: TGCAGTGCTTTACAGGGGATTCAGTACTTC.

In this sample, this clone turned up a few times. The chain uses TRBV5-1 and TRBJ2-7, with 8 bases matching TRBD1. J lost 4 bases, V lost 5 bases, and 5 bases had no gene match. The CDR3 totals 13 residues. Germline V gene lookup returns CDR1 SGHRS and CDR2 YFSETQ. This CDR3 is CASSAQGAYEQYF. The CDR3 DNA follows: TGCGCCAGCAGTGCCCAGGGGGCTTACGAGCAGTACTTC.

V and J are TRBV28 and TRBJ1-2; no clear D. Germline CDR1 reads MDHEN; CDR2 reads SYDVKM. V lost 3 bases, J lost 2 bases, and 10 bases lay in between. The CDR3 consists of 14 residues. The CDR3 nucleotides read TGTGCCAGCAGTTTTCGGGAGTCAAACTATGGCTACACCTTC. The encoded protein is CASSFRESNYGYTF.

This clone was detected only a few times. The V and J genes are TRBV7-9 and TRBJ2-1; D unresolved. From germline, CDR1 is SEHNR and CDR2 FQNEAQ (reference sequence). V dropped 5 bases and J dropped 8 bases, with 10 bases sitting between them. This CDR3 region has 12 residues. In nucleotides, the CDR3 is TGTGCCAGCAGCGGCCAGAGCGATGAGCAGTTCTTC. Encoded protein: CASSGQSDEQFF.

This clone came up a few times. The rearrangement links TRBV13 to TRBJ2-5, with D tentatively TRBD2 (6 bases). V dropped 2 bases and J dropped 5 bases, with 12 bases sitting between them. The CDR3 extends over 14 amino acids. From germline, CDR1 is PRHDT and CDR2 FYEKMQ (reference sequence). CDR3 amino acids: CASSLLSGAETQYF. Written as DNA, the CDR3 is TGTGCCAGCAGCTTACTATCGGGAGCCGAGACCCAGTACTTC.